This entry lists 6 T cell receptor beta chains sequenced from one sample in a study of blood T cell repertoires in COVID-19. TCRdb's table, derived via immunoSEQ multiplex PCR, lists solely in-frame clones and lacks some. The table lists under 70,000 clones, approximately 90% of them singletons. Source material: peripheral blood. These TCRs come from a man in his fifties or sixties with acute or convalescent COVID-19.

The CDR3 DNA follows: TGTGCCAGCTCACCACCGGGACAGGGGAATTCACCCCTCCACTTT. Encoded protein: CASSPPGQGNSPLHF. V usage is TRBV18 and J usage is TRBJ1-6; 10 bases fit TRBD1. The germline V gene encodes CDR1 KGHSH and CDR2 LQKENI. Unmatched junction bases numbered 0, after V lost 0 bases and J lost 7 bases. The CDR3 extends over 15 amino acids.

This clone was observed a single time. The genes are TRBV28 and TRBJ1-2; 7 bases agree with TRBD1. J lost 3 bases, V lost 4 bases, and 2 bases had no gene match. This CDR3 region has 13 residues. Germline values: CDR1 MDHEN, CDR2 SYDVKM. The CDR3 bases are TGTGCCAGCAGTTCCAGGGGGGACTATGGCTACACCTTC. Translated, it gives CASSSRGDYGYTF.

The chain links TRBV5-1 to TRBJ1-2; D is unresolved. V lost 4 bases and J 4 bases, leaving 17 bases between the germline ends. Germline V gene lookup returns CDR1 SGHRS and CDR2 YFSETQ. This CDR3 is 15 amino acids long. The CDR3 coding sequence is TGCGCCAGCAGCCCTACCACAGAAAACGGCTATGGCTACACCTTC. Translating it yields CASSPTTENGYGYTF.

The chain has TRBV12-3 or TRBV12-4 and TRBJ1-1; perhaps TRBD1 as D (6 bases). The CDR3 consists of 12 residues. Trimming left V 1 base short and J 7 bases short, with 7 bases between. The CDR3 DNA sequence: TGTGCCAGCAGTTTAGTCAGGGGTGAAGCTTTCTTT. Its protein is CASSLVRGEAFF.

The chain recombines TRBV5-1 with TRBJ2-1; 9 bases are shared with TRBD1. V lost 9 bases, J lost 0 bases, and 10 bases stayed unmatched. The CDR3 totals 16 residues. Germline loops: CDR1 SGHRS, CDR2 YFSETQ. The CDR3 nucleotides are TGCGCCACCAGGACAGGGGCGCGTAGCTCCTACAATGAGCAGTTCTTC. This sequence encodes CATRTGARSSYNEQFF.

This sequence joins TRBV7-8 and TRBJ1-5; 7 nucleotides match TRBD1. The CDR3 contains 14 residues. Germline V gene data show CDR1 as SGHVS and CDR2 as FQNEAQ. The junction had 4 bases not matched to a gene; V was cut back by 4 bases and J by 4 bases. The CDR3: CASSWETGNQPQHF. CDR3 in DNA: TGTGCCAGCAGCTGGGAGACAGGGAATCAGCCCCAGCATTTT.